A single sample is the source of the 8 T cell receptor beta chains below, sequenced in a study of identical twins. MiXCR, applied by TCRdb to the 5' RACE reads, yields one record per CDR3 protein. The repertoire has some 570,000 distinct CDR3 sequences, 20% to 25% of them found once; the top ten carry approximately 0.48%. The same data also went into a second study, on yellow fever vaccine responses in identical twins.

The sequenced material came from CD4+ T cells sorted from blood. The origin of the receptors is a woman younger than 35 in good health.

In its sample, this clonotype was seen many times. The chain employs TRBV20-1 and TRBJ1-4, with D unresolved. The CDR3 is made up of 13 amino acids. CDR1 is DFQATT and CDR2 is SNEGSKA in the germline V gene (reference sequence). Trimming stripped 5 bases from V and 5 bases from J, with 12 bases between. The DNA for the CDR3 is TGCAGTGCTGGAGGACGGCGGAATGAAAAACTGTTTTTT. Translating it yields CSAGGRRNEKLFF.

The chain has TRBV3-1 and TRBJ2-5, with D hard to call. The CDR3 is made up of 15 amino acids. The germline gives CDR1 LGHDT, CDR2 YNNKEL (reference sequence). Deletions cut 0 bases from V and 1 base from J, with 9 bases between. This chain's CDR3 is CASSQDRRIQETQYF. The CDR3 nucleotides are TGTGCCAGCAGCCAAGATAGGCGGATCCAAGAGACCCAGTACTTC.

On this clonotype: One end of the junction is discordant with germline, which a read error may explain. V usage is TRBV12-3 or TRBV12-4 and J usage is TRBJ2-1, with 7 nucleotides matching TRBD1. The CDR3 spans 13 residues. The CDR3 nucleotides are TGTGCCAGCAGTTTGGGTGTCGGGGACAGACTAAGCTTC. Its translation is CASSLGVGDRLSF.

The CDR3 loop is CAISDRGQNTEAFF. In nucleotides, the CDR3 is TGTGCCATCAGTGATAGGGGACAGAACACTGAAGCTTTCTTT. V is TRBV10-3 and J is TRBJ1-1; TRBD1 is a possible D gene (6 bases). The CDR3 consists of 14 residues. The V end lost 3 bases, the J end lost 1 base, and 9 bases lay between the germline ends. Per the germline V gene, CDR1 is ENHRY and CDR2 is SYGVKD.

The chain carries TRBV5-4 and TRBJ1-1; D ambiguous. Deletions cut 0 bases from V and 3 bases from J, with 9 bases between. Germline CDR1 reads SGHNT; CDR2 reads YYREEE (reference sequence). The CDR3 runs to 14 residues. The DNA for the CDR3 is TGTGCCAGCAGCTTGGGGCAGTGGGACACTGAAGCTTTCTTT. It is translated as CASSLGQWDTEAFF.

This sequence joins TRBV10-3 and TRBJ2-6; D call uncertain. Germline lookup yields CDR1 ENHRY and CDR2 SYGVKD. The CDR3 runs to 15 residues. Trimming stripped 10 bases from V and 0 bases from J, with 13 bases between. The CDR3 spells CATTPQSSGANVLTF. CDR3 in DNA: TGTGCCACCACCCCACAGTCCTCTGGGGCCAACGTCCTGACTTTC.

Only a few counts were recorded for this clonotype. V is TRBV7-9 and J is TRBJ2-3; no clear D. The V and J ends lost 6 bases and 1 base respectively, with 14 bases between them. The length of the CDR3 is 15 residues. The germline CDR1 and CDR2 sequences are SEHNR and FQNEAQ (reference sequence). The CDR3 region is CASRKERLGTDTQYF. The CDR3 DNA reads as TGTGCCAGCAGGAAAGAGCGTCTGGGCACAGATACGCAGTATTTT.

This chain joins TRBV12-3 or TRBV12-4 and TRBJ2-7; a weak D match, TRBD1 (6 bases). V lost 5 bases and J lost 4, with 12 bases in between. The CDR3 is made up of 13 amino acids. CDR3 sequence reads: CASSISGTYEQYV. Written as DNA, the CDR3 is TGTGCCAGCAGTATCTCCGGGACATACGAGCAGTACGTC.